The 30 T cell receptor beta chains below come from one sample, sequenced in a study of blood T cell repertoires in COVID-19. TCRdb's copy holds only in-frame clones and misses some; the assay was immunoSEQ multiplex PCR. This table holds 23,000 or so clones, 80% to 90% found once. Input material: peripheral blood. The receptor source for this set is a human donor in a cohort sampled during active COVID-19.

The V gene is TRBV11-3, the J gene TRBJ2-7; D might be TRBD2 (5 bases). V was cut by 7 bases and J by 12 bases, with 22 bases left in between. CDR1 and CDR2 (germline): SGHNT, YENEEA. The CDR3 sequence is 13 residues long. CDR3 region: CASTRGRETLLYF. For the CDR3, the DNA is TGTGCCAGCACCCGGGGTAGGGAGACCCTTCTGTACTTC.

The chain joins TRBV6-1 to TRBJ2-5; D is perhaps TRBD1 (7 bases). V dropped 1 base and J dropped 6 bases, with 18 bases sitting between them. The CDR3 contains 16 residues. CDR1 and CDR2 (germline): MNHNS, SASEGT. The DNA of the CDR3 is TGTGCCAGCAGTGAAGTAATATCACAGGGGAGGAAGACCCAGTACTTC. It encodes CASSEVISQGRKTQYF.

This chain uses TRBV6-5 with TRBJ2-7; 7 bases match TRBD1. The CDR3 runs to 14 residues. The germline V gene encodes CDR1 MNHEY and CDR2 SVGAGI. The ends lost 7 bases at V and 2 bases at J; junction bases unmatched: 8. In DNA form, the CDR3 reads TGTGCCAGCACGCGCGGGCAGGGGGCCTACGAGCAGTACTTC. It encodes CASTRGQGAYEQYF.

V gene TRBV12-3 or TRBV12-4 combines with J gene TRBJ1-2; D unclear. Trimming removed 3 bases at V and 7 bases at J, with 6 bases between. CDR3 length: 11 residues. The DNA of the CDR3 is TGTGCCAGCAGTTTTGGCTTTGGCTACACCTTC. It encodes CASSFGFGYTF.

The CDR3 DNA sequence: TGTGCCAGTACGGGTAGGATTGGTGAAGCTTTCTTT. Its translation is CASTGRIGEAFF. The chain carries TRBV19 and TRBJ1-1; D is uncertain. Germline-derived CDR1 and CDR2 are LNHDA and SQIVND (reference sequence). Trimming removed 7 bases from V and 7 bases from J, with 13 bases in between. CDR3 length equals 12 residues.

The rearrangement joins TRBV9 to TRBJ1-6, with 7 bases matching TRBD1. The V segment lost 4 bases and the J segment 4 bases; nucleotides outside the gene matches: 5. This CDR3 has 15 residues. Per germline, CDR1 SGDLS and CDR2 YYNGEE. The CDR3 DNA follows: TGTGCCAGCAGCACAAGCAGGGGGTATAATTCACCCCTCCACTTT. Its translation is CASSTSRGYNSPLHF.

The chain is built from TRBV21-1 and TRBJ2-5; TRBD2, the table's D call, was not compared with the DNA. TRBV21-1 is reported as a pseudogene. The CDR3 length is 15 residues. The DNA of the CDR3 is TGTGCCAGCAGCGCGCGTCGGGGGTGTGTAGAGACCCAGTACTTC. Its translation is CASSARRGCVETQYF.

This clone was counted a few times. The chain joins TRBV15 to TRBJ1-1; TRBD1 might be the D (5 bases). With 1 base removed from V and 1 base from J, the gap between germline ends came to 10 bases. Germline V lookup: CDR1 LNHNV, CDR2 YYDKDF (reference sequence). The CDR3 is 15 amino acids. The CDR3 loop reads CATSRVARANTEAFF. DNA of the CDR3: TGTGCCACCAGCAGAGTTGCCAGGGCGAACACTGAAGCTTTCTTT.

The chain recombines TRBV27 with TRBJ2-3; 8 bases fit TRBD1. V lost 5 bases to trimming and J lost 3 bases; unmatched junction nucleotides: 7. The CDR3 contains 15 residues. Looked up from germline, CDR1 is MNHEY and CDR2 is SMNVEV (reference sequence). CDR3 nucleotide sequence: TGTGCCAGCAGTCTTCGCGGACAGGGAACAGATACGCAGTATTTT. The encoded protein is CASSLRGQGTDTQYF.

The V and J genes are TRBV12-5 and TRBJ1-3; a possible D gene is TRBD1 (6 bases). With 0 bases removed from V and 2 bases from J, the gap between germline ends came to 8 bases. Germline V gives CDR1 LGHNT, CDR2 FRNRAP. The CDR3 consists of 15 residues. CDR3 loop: CASGLVQGTGNTIYF. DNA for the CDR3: TGTGCTAGTGGTTTGGTACAGGGAACTGGAAACACCATATATTTT.

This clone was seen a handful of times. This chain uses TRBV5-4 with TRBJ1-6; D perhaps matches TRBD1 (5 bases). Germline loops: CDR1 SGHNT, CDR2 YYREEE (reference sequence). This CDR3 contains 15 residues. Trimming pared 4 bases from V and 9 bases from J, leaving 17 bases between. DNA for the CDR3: TGTGCCAGCAGCCCAACAGGAGGGTCTAGTTCACCCCTCCACTTT. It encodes CASSPTGGSSSPLHF.

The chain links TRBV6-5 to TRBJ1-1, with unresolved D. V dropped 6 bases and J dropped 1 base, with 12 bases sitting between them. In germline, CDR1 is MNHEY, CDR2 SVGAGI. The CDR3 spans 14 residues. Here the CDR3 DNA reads TGTGCCAGCAGGCTCAGGCATCAGAACACTGAAGCTTTCTTT. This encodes CASRLRHQNTEAFF.

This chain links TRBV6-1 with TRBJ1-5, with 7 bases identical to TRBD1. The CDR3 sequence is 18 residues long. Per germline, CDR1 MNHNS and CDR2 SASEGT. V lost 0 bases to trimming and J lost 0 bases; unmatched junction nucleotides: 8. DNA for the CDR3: TGTGCCAGCAGTGAAGCGCCAGGGACAGCCTATAGCAATCAGCCCCAGCATTTT. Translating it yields CASSEAPGTAYSNQPQHF.

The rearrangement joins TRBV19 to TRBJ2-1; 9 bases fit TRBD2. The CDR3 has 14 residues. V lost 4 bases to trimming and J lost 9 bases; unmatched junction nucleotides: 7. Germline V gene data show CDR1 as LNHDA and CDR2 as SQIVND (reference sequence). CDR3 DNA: TGTGCCAGTAGTACCCCGGGACTAGCAAGTGAGCAGTTCTTC. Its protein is CASSTPGLASEQFF.

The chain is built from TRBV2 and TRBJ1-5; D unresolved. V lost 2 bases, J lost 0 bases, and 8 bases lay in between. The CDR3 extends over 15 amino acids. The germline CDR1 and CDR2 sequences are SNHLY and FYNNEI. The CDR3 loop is CASSENPYSNQPQHF. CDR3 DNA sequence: TGTGCCAGCAGTGAAAATCCTTATAGCAATCAGCCCCAGCATTTT. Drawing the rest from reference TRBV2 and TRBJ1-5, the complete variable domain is EPEVTQTPSHQVTQMGQEVILRCVPISNHLYFYWYRQILGQKVEFLVSFYNNEISEKSEIFDDQFSVERPDGSNFTLKIRSTKLEDSAMYFCASSENPYSNQPQHFGDGTRLSIL.

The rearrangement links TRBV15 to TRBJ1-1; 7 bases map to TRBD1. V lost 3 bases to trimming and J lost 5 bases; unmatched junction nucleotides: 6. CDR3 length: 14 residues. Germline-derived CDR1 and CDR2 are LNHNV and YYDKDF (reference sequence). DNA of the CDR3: TGTGCCACCAGCAGGGGGGCAGGGGGTACTGAAGCTTTCTTT. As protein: CATSRGAGGTEAFF.

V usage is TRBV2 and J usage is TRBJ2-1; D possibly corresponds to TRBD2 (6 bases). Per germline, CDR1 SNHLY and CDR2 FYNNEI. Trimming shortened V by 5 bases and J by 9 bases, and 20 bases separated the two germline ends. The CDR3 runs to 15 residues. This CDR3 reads CASSPRGPVYGEQFF. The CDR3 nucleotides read TGTGCCAGCAGTCCGCGGGGCCCCGTTTACGGTGAGCAGTTCTTC. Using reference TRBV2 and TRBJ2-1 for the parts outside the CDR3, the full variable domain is EPEVTQTPSHQVTQMGQEVILRCVPISNHLYFYWYRQILGQKVEFLVSFYNNEISEKSEIFDDQFSVERPDGSNFTLKIRSTKLEDSAMYFCASSPRGPVYGEQFFGPGTRLTVL.

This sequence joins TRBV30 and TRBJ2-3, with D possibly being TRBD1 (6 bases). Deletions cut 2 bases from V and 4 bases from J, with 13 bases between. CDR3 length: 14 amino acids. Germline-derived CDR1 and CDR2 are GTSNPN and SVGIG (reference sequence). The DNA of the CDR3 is TGTGCCTGGAGTTCACAGGGTGGCGCAGATACGCAGTATTTT. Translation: CAWSSQGGADTQYF.

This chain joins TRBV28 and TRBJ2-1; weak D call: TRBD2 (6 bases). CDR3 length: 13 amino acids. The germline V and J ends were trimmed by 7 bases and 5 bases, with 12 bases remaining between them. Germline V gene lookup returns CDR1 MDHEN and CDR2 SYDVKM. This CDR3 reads CASIGSGDNEQFF. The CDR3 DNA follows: TGTGCCAGCATAGGTAGCGGTGACAATGAGCAGTTCTTC.

CDR3: CASSRMFPGTGGMNTEAFF. For the CDR3, the DNA is TGTGCCAGCAGCCGAATGTTCCCCGGGACAGGGGGAATGAACACTGAAGCTTTCTTT. This chain joins TRBV14 and TRBJ1-1, with 11 nucleotides matching TRBD1. The CDR3 covers 19 residues. Germline V gene sequence: CDR1 SGHDN, CDR2 FVKESK. Trimming removed 4 bases from V and 0 bases from J; junction bases left unmatched: 13.

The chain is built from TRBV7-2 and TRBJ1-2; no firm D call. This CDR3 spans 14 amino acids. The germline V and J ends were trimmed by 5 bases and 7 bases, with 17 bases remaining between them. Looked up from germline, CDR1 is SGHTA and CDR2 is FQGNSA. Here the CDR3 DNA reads TGTGCCAGCAGCCCCATCACTACGGTTGTTGGCTACACCTTC. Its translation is CASSPITTVVGYTF.

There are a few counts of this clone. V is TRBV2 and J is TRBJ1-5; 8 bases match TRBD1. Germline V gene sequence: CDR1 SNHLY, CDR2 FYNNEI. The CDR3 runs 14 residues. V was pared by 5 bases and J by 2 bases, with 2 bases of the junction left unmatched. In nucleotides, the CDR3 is TGTGCCAGCAGTTCGGACAGGGGCAATCAGCCCCAGCATTTT. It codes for CASSSDRGNQPQHF.

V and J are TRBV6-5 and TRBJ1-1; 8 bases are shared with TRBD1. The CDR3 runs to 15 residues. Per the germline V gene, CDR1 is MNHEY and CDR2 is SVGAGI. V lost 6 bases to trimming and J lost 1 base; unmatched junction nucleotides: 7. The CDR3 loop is CASSKRQGKNTEAFF. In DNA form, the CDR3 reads TGTGCCAGCAGCAAACGACAGGGGAAGAACACTGAAGCTTTCTTT.

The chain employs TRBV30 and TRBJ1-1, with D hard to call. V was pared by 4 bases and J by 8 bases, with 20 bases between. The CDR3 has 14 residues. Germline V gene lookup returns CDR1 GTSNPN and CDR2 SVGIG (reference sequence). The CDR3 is CAWIWSTGRAEAFF. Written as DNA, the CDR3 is TGTGCCTGGATCTGGTCGACCGGGCGGGCCGAAGCTTTCTTT.

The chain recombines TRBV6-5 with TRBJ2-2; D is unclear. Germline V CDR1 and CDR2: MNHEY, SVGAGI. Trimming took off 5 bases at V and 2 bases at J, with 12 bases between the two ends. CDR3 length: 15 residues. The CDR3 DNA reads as TGTGCCAGCAGTCCCGAGACAATTAACACCGGGGAGCTGTTTTTT. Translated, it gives CASSPETINTGELFF.

The CDR3: CASSSARGARHEQYF. The CDR3 DNA is TGTGCCAGCAGTTCGGCCCGGGGGGCGAGACACGAGCAGTACTTC. The chain uses TRBV6-2 or TRBV6-3 and TRBJ2-7; maybe TRBD2 (7 bases). In germline, CDR1 is MNHEY, CDR2 SVGEGT. Trimming removed 4 bases from V and 5 bases from J, with 18 bases in between. The CDR3 is 15 amino acids.

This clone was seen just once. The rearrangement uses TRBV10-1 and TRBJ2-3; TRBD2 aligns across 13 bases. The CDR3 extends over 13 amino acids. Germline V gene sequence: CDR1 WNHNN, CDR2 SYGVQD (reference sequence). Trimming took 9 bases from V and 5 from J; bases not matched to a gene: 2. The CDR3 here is CARGLAGEDTQYF. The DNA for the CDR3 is TGCGCCAGAGGACTAGCGGGGGAAGATACGCAGTATTTT.

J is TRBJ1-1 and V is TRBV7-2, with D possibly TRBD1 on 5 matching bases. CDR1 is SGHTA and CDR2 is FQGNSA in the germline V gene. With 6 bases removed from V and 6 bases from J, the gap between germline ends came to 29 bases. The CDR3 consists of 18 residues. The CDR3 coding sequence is TGTGCCAGCAGGGACCTTCACGGCACAGCAGGGTTTTTTTCTGAAGCTTTCTTT. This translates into CASRDLHGTAGFFSEAFF.

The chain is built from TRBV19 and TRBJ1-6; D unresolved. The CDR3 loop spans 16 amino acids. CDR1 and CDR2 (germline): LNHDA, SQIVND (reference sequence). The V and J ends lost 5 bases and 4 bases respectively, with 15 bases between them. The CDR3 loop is CASSPVVRRYNSPLHF. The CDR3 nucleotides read TGTGCCAGTAGTCCCGTTGTAAGGCGGTATAATTCACCCCTCCACTTT.

The CDR3 reads CASAGTGGVEAFF. The CDR3 nucleotides are TGTGCCTCCGCAGGGACAGGGGGGGTTGAAGCTTTCTTT. This rearrangement joins TRBV30 to TRBJ1-1, with 11 bases fitting TRBD1. Germline CDR1 GTSNPN, CDR2 SVGIG (reference sequence). The CDR3 extends over 13 amino acids. V dropped 7 bases and J dropped 7; count of bases not matched to a gene: 8.